This record concerns one T cell receptor beta chain sequence. Its target is not known. Only in-frame clones appear in the TCRdb table, and some are missing; sequencing was by immunoSEQ multiplex PCR. Altogether roughly 86,000 clones are present, around 96% being singletons, with the ten largest covering 0.031%. CDR1 is MGHRA, CDR2 YSYEKL, per germline. V trimming: 2 bases; J trimming: 3 bases; junction bases outside the gene matches: 4. The CDR3 sequence is 14 residues long. Resections obtained during corrective heart surgery supplied the thymus tissue. Infants served as donors; they were healthy and Finnish and were having corrective surgery for congenital heart defects. The data stem from a study of human thymus T cells. Study-level points and caveats: Overlap was high between thymic repertoires from unrelated individuals, as reported in related research. It looked as if thymic and blood repertoires used V and J genes in a biased way.

V usage is TRBV4-1 and J usage is TRBJ2-7, with 7 bases that match TRBD2. Material for sequencing was thymus tissue. The clonotype comes from a boy younger than two with a congenital heart defect but otherwise immunologically healthy. DNA for the CDR3: TGCGCCAGCAGCCAATTGCGGGGGAGCTACGAGCAGTACTTC. This sequence encodes CASSQLRGSYEQYF.